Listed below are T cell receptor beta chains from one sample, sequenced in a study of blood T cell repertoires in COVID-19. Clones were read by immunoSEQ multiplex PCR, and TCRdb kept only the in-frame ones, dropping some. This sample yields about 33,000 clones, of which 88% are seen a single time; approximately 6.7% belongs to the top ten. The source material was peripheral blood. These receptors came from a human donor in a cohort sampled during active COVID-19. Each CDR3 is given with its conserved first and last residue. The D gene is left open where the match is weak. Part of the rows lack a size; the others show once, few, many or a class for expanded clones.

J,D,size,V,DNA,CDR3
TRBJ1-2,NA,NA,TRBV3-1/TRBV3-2,TGTGCCAGCAGCCAAGAGTCGGGGAAAGGCTACACCTTC,CASSQESGKGYTF
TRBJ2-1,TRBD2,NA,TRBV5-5,TGTGCCAGCAGCTTGGCCTCTAGCGGTGGTTCTAGCTCCTACAATGAGCAGTTCTTC,CASSLASSGGSSSYNEQFF
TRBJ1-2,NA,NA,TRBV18,TGTGCCAGCTCACCTGAGGGGGGGAACTATGGCTACACCTTC,CASSPEGGNYGYTF
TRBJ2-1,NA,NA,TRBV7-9,TGTGCCAGCAGCCCGTCCCACAATGAGCAGTTCTTC,CASSPSHNEQFF
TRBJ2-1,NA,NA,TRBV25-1,TGTGCCAGCAGTAAGGGATCAGGGTACAATGAGCAGTTCTTC,CASSKGSGYNEQFF
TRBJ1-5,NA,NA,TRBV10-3,TGTGCCATCAGTATGGAGGTCAATCAGCCCCAGCATTTT,CAISMEVNQPQHF
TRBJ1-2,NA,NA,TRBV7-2,TGTGCCAGCAGCTTAGAGGCAGGGGCTCCCTATGGCTACACCTTC,CASSLEAGAPYGYTF
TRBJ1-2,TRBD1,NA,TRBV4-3,TGCGCCAGCAGCCAAGATCGACAGGGGGTGGGCTACACCTTC,CASSQDRQGVGYTF
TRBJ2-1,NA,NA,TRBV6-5,TGTGCCAGCATGCGGGCCAATGAGCAGTTCTTC,CASMRANEQFF
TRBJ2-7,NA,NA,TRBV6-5,TGTGCCAGCAGTTACTTGGCAGCCTACGAGCAGTACTTC,CASSYLAAYEQYF
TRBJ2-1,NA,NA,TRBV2,TGTGCCAGCAGTGCCTGGTTACATAATTCAGTTGAGCAGTTCTTC,CASSAWLHNSVEQFF
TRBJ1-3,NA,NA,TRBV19,TGTGCCAGTAGTACCAATAAAAGACAGGAGAGAAACACCATATATTTT,CASSTNKRQERNTIYF
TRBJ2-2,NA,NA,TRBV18,TGTGCCAGCTCACCCGCGAACACCGGGGAGCTGTTTTTT,CASSPANTGELFF
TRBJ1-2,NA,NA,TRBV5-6,TGTGCCAGCAGCCGACAGGCCCACTCTACGTACTATGGCTACACCTTC,CASSRQAHSTYYGYTF
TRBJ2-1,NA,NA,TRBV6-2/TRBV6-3,TGTGCCAGCAGTTACCCCTCTGAGCAGTTCTTC,CASSYPSEQFF
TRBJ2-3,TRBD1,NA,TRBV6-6,TGTGCCAGCAGTCAGGCGACAGGGGCGAATACGCAGTATTTT,CASSQATGANTQYF
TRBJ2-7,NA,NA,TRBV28,TGTGCCATTAGAAAAGGACAGAGCTCCTACGAGCAGTACTTC,CAIRKGQSSYEQYF
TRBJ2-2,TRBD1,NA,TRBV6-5,TGTGCCAGCAGTTACGGGGAACAGGGGTTCGCCGGGGAGCTGTTTTTT,CASSYGEQGFAGELFF
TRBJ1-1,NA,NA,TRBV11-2,TGTGCCAGCAGCTTAGATATGAGGGTGCACACTGAAGCTTTCTTT,CASSLDMRVHTEAFF
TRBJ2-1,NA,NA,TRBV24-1,TGTGCCACCAGTGATCCAGCCCGGGATCTCGGGGGCAATGAGCAGTTCTTC,CATSDPARDLGGNEQFF
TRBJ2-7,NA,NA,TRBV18,TGTGCCAGCTCATCAACCGCCCAGGGTAATTCCTACGAGCAGTACTTC,CASSSTAQGNSYEQYF
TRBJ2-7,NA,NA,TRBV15,TGTGCCACCAGCAGATCGCCGGGAGCCTCCTACGAGCAGTACTTC,CATSRSPGASYEQYF
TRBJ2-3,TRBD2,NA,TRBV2,TGTGCCAGCAGAAAATCGGGGGGACCGACAGATACGCAGTATTTT,CASRKSGGPTDTQYF
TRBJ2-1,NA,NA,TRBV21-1,TGTGCCAGCAGCTTGACGTCTAGCGGGAGCGGGAATGAGCAGTTCTTC,CASSLTSSGSGNEQFF
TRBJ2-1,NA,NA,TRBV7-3,TGTGCCAGCAGCTTCCTAGGTGGGAGGTTTTACAATGAGCAGTTCTTC,CASSFLGGRFYNEQFF
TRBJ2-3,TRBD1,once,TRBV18,TGTGCCAGCTCACCGCAGGGGGTAAGGGGCACAGATACGCAGTATTTT,CASSPQGVRGTDTQYF